The 4 T cell receptor beta chains in this list originate from one sample, sequenced in a study of blood T cell repertoires in COVID-19. Profiling relied on immunoSEQ multiplex PCR, and the TCRdb table lists in-frame clones only, not all of them. The sample lists about 190,000 clones, around 88% seen once, with roughly 8.7% in the top ten. The specimen was PBMCs or T cells enriched from blood (not recorded which). The receptors were sampled from a woman aged 25 to 39 who had recovered from COVID-19.

The V call is TRBV29-1, the J call TRBJ1-1, with a weak D call TRBD1 (5 bases). CDR1 and CDR2 from the germline V gene are SQVTM and ANQGSEA. V was clipped by 3 bases and J by 2 bases, with 13 bases between them. The CDR3 loop spans 14 amino acids. CDR3 protein: CSVERGRGNTEAFF. DNA of the CDR3: TGCAGCGTTGAGCGGGGTAGGGGTAACACTGAAGCTTTCTTT. Based on the CDR3 plus reference TRBV29-1 and TRBJ1-1, the full variable domain is SAVISQKPSRDICQRGTSLTIQCQVDSQVTMMFWYRQQPGQSLTLIATANQGSEATYESGFVIDKFPISRPNLTFSTLTVSNMSPEDSSIYLCSVERGRGNTEAFFGQGTRLTVV.

The table lists this clone with a count of one. This chain connects TRBV18 to TRBJ2-2, with D possibly matching TRBD1 (6 bases). V lost 3 bases and J 5 bases, leaving 10 bases between the germline ends. The germline gives CDR1 KGHSH, CDR2 LQKENI. This CDR3 has 14 residues. The chain's CDR3 is CASSPTRGTGELFF. The CDR3 coding sequence is TGTGCCAGCTCACCTACCAGGGGTACCGGGGAGCTGTTTTTT.

This chain links TRBV18 with TRBJ1-6; 8 bases line up with TRBD1. The CDR3 runs to 16 residues. Per the germline V gene, CDR1 is KGHSH and CDR2 is LQKENI. V was clipped by 3 bases and J by 4 bases; unmatched bases: 5. CDR3 nucleotides: TGTGCCAGCTCACCCGTGGGACAGGCTTATAATTCACCCCTCCACTTT. The encoded protein is CASSPVGQAYNSPLHF.

The chain links TRBV3-1 (or the pseudogene TRBV3-2) to TRBJ2-5; a weak D match, TRBD2 (5 bases). Germline V lookup: CDR1 LGHDT, CDR2 YNNKEL (reference sequence). The CDR3 spans 15 residues. Trimming removed 4 bases from V and 2 bases from J, with 14 bases in between. The CDR3 sequence is CASSRWGEGQETQYF. CDR3 nucleotides: TGTGCCAGCAGCCGGTGGGGAGAGGGACAAGAGACCCAGTACTTC.